This T cell receptor (beta chain) was sequenced during a study of Graves' ophthalmopathy and Graves' hyperthyroidism. Whole-study context: Prior to any treatment, peripheral blood was collected at the time of initial diagnosis.

Per the germline V gene, CDR1 is MNHEY and CDR2 is SMNVEV (reference sequence). V was pared by 5 bases and J by 6 bases, with 15 bases of the junction left unmatched. CDR3 length: 16 amino acids. This clonotype was observed at least ten times. The target antigen is unknown. Using RNA transcripts, the TCR beta CDR3 regions were amplified. The first round was an RT-PCR with HTBI primers, and the second round was a multiplex PCR. A single record per CDR3 protein comes from TCRdb applying MiXCR to the multiplex PCR reads. The table lists about 220,000 distinct CDR3 sequences, 20% to 25% of them singletons. Study-level results: The 13-signature model separated ophthalmopathy from stable hyperthyroidism at over 85% sensitivity and nearly 82% specificity.

This chain links TRBV27 with TRBJ1-2, with 7 bases lining up with TRBD1. Sequenced sample: peripheral blood. This TCR derives from a woman in her forties or fifties with Graves' ophthalmopathy. CDR3 coding DNA: TGTGCCAGCAGTCCCTCCCTCCGGGACAGATATAATGGCTACACCTTC. Its translation is CASSPSLRDRYNGYTF.